Shown below are 10 T cell receptor beta chains from a single sample sequenced in a study of shared clonotypes between healthy human individuals. Repertoires were generated with immunoSEQ multiplex PCR, while TCRdb's copy carries only in-frame clones and drops some. This sample carries about 640,000 clones, around 72% of them seen once, and the ten largest clones take 1.8%. The sample consisted of memory CD4+ T cells sorted from blood. Subset: CD45RA-negative fraction. The receptors here all came from a woman in her 30s in good health.

This clone was seen a single time. The V and J genes are TRBV11-2 and TRBJ2-5; D is unclear. V was pared by 2 bases and J by 2 bases, with 6 bases between. Germline CDR1 SGHAT, CDR2 FQNNGV. CDR3 size: 13 residues. The CDR3 DNA is TGTGCCAGCAGCTTATACAGACAAGAGACCCAGTACTTC. This sequence encodes CASSLYRQETQYF.

In this sample, this clone turned up many times. The V gene is TRBV10-2, the J gene TRBJ1-1, with D unresolved. The CDR3 extends over 11 amino acids. V shed 8 bases and J shed 1 base, with 5 bases lying between them. Germline V gene sequence: CDR1 WSHSY, CDR2 SAAADI. In DNA, the CDR3 is TGCGCCAGCGAGGGGAACACTGAAGCTTTCTTT. As protein: CASEGNTEAFF.

This clone has only a few counts. The chain has TRBV10-2 and TRBJ2-3, with TRBD2 matching 7 bases. The CDR3 is 14 residues long. The germline V gene encodes CDR1 WSHSY and CDR2 SAAADI. J gave up 0 bases and V 8 bases, and 5 bases lay outside the gene matches. Written as DNA, the CDR3 is TGCGCCAGCGCAGCGGGGATTAGCACAGATACGCAGTATTTT. This translates into CASAAGISTDTQYF.

The chain links TRBV6-1 to TRBJ2-7; tentatively, D is TRBD1 or TRBD2 (5 bases each). The CDR3 has 15 residues. V gave up 5 bases and J gave up 0 bases, with 14 bases separating them. The germline V gene has CDR1 MNHNS and CDR2 SASEGT. The CDR3 is CASSSRDPGSYEQYF. DNA for the CDR3: TGTGCCAGCAGTAGCCGGGACCCCGGCTCCTACGAGCAGTACTTC.

V gene TRBV19 combines with J gene TRBJ1-5; 7 bases are shared with TRBD1. Germline V gene data show CDR1 as LNHDA and CDR2 as SQIVND (reference sequence). The CDR3 totals 13 residues. V dropped 5 bases and J dropped 8; count of bases not matched to a gene: 6. The CDR3 DNA sequence: TGTGCCAGTAGTCCCCGGGACAGTGAGCCCCAGCATTTT. This codes for CASSPRDSEPQHF.

The genes are TRBV14 and TRBJ2-7; 9 bases align to TRBD1. The junction had 3 bases not matched to a gene; V was cut back by 4 bases and J by 2 bases. The CDR3 totals 14 residues. Per germline, CDR1 SGHDN and CDR2 FVKESK. The CDR3 bases are TGTGCCAGCAGCCCGGGACAGGGACCCTACGAGCAGTACTTC. Residues: CASSPGQGPYEQYF.

The CDR3 loop reads CACRLAGGADTQYF. Here the CDR3 DNA reads TGTGCCTGCCGACTAGCGGGAGGGGCCGATACGCAGTATTTT. The J gene is TRBJ2-3, the V gene TRBV30, with TRBD2 matching over 14 bases. CDR1 and CDR2 from the germline V gene are GTSNPN and SVGIG (reference sequence). J lost 6 bases, V lost 6 bases, and 5 bases had no gene match. The CDR3 has 14 residues.

The rearrangement links TRBV5-1 to TRBJ2-1; D possibly corresponds to TRBD2 (6 bases). V lost 2 bases, J lost 1 base, and 10 bases lay in between. CDR3 length equals 15 residues. In germline, CDR1 is SGHRS, CDR2 YFSETQ. The CDR3 is CASSFTSSSYNEQFF. The CDR3 nucleotides read TGCGCCAGCAGCTTTACTAGCAGTTCCTACAATGAGCAGTTCTTC. The full variable domain, with the rest looked up from reference TRBV5-1 and TRBJ2-1, is KAGVTQTPRYLIKTRGQQVTLSCSPISGHRSVSWYQQTPGQGLQFLFEYFSETQRNKGNFPGRFSGRQFSNSRSEMNVSTLELGDSALYLCASSFTSSSYNEQFFGPGTRLTVL.

This clone was seen just once. The chain is built from TRBV28 and TRBJ2-2, with 10 nucleotides matching TRBD1. Germline loops: CDR1 MDHEN, CDR2 SYDVKM. The J segment lost 2 bases and the V segment lost 5 bases, leaving 2 bases of the junction unmatched. This CDR3 has 15 amino acids. The CDR3 coding sequence is TGTGCCAGCAGTGGGACAGGGGTAAACACCGGGGAGCTGTTTTTT. It is translated as CASSGTGVNTGELFF.

This chain links TRBV2 with TRBJ2-2; possibly TRBD1 for D (6 bases). The CDR3 runs to 14 residues. From germline, CDR1 is SNHLY and CDR2 FYNNEI. V lost 4 bases, J lost 4 bases, and 10 bases lay in between. In nucleotides, the CDR3 is TGTGCCAGCAGTGGACAGGCTACCACCGGGGAGCTGTTTTTT. Translating it yields CASSGQATTGELFF. Complete variable domain (other parts from reference TRBV2 and TRBJ2-2): EPEVTQTPSHQVTQMGQEVILRCVPISNHLYFYWYRQILGQKVEFLVSFYNNEISEKSEIFDDQFSVERPDGSNFTLKIRSTKLEDSAMYFCASSGQATTGELFFGEGSRLTVL.